This is a list of T cell receptor beta chains from one sample in a study of technical replicates of blood from a handful of donors. Sequenced by immunoSEQ multiplex PCR; TCRdb stores in-frame clones only, minus some. This sample has some 70,000 clones; 95% to 97% occur once, and the top ten carry more than 0.25%. Source material: T cells isolated from PBMCs. These receptors all stem from a human donor in good health. The conserved cysteine and the conserved F or W are not part of the CDR3 here.

V: TRBV7-8
CDR3: ASSYEKREADVNEQF

V: TRBV7-8
CDR3: AIGVTYGEQY

V: TRBV2
CDR3: ASSDGSGSEQF

V: TRBV25-1
CDR3: ASSEPLTDTQY

V: TRBV9
CDR3: ASSVASGDSYEQY

V: TRBV28
CDR3: ASSAGDEQY

V: TRBV7-2
CDR3: ASSLADRASYEQY

V: TRBV5-1
CDR3: ARLKAPIAGRWNEQF

V: TRBV6-5
CDR3: ASSYSGAGGYT

V: TRBV7-2
CDR3: ASSQNRERRHEQY

V: TRBV19
CDR3: ASSDKTGRGEKLF

V: TRBV11-3
CDR3: ASSPRTSGSYNEQF

V: TRBV19
CDR3: ASSLGLAGVDEQF

V: TRBV9
CDR3: ASRGAQGGELF

V: TRBV10-3
CDR3: AIWQGGFTEAF

V: TRBV28
CDR3: ASSFKRFSSYEQY

V: TRBV27
CDR3: ASSLVFRAGIKTQY

V: TRBV7-2
CDR3: ASSLEGRSRGYT

V: TRBV9
CDR3: ASSSTTAGISGNTIY

V: TRBV19
CDR3: ASSSGLWTGTDTQY

V: TRBV7-9
CDR3: ASSLWRDSDTEAF